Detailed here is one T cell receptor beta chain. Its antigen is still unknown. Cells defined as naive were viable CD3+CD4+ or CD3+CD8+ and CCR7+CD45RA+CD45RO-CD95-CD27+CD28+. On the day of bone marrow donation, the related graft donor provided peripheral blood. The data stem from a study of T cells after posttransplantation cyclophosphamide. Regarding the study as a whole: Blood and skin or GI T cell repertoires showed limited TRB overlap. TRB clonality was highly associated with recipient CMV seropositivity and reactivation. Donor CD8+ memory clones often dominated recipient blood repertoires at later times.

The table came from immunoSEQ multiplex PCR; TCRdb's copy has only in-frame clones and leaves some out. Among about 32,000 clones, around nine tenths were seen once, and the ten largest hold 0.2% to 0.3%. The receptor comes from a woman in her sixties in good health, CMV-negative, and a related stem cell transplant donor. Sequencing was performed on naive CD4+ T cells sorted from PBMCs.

The CDR3 loop is CASSLGAGEGDGYTF. CDR3 in DNA: TGTGCCAGCAGCTTAGGCGCAGGGGAGGGAGATGGCTACACCTTC. The chain carries TRBV7-9 and TRBJ1-2, with D tentatively TRBD1 (6 bases). V lost 1 base to trimming and J lost 6 bases, with 15 bases between them. The V gene's germline CDR1 is SEHNR and CDR2 FQNEAQ (reference sequence). The CDR3 covers 15 residues.